This T cell receptor (beta chain) was profiled in a study of neurological immune-mediated disorders. Study conclusions and caveats: The multiple sclerosis repertoire cluster had no clinical or MRI correlate. None of the CDR3 amino acid sequences in expanded clones turned up in more than one subject, which points to private repertoires in all groups. HTLV-1-associated myelopathy displayed the greatest TCR clonal expansion, and multiple sclerosis exhibited the smallest, lower than that of healthy controls.

In its sample, this clonotype was seen many times. Its target is unknown. The CDR3 runs 17 residues. Germline values: CDR1 DFQATT, CDR2 SNEGSKA (reference sequence). Germline trimming cut 3 bases from V and 1 base from J; bases unmatched to any gene: 8. The cDNA came from 5'RACE with 10-nucleotide random UMIs. TCRdb re-analysed the 5' RACE reads in MiXCR, keeping a single row per CDR3 protein. The repertoire holds 65,000 to 70,000 distinct CDR3 sequences, with 3% to 5% as singletons. Specimen: PBMCs. This rearrangement joins TRBV20-1 to TRBJ2-1; 11 bases agree with TRBD2. This sequence originates from a man aged 25 to 40 with multiple sclerosis. The CDR3 reads CSARAGLAGGSYNEQFF. The CDR3 coding sequence is TGCAGTGCTAGGGCGGGTCTAGCGGGGGGATCCTACAATGAGCAGTTCTTC.